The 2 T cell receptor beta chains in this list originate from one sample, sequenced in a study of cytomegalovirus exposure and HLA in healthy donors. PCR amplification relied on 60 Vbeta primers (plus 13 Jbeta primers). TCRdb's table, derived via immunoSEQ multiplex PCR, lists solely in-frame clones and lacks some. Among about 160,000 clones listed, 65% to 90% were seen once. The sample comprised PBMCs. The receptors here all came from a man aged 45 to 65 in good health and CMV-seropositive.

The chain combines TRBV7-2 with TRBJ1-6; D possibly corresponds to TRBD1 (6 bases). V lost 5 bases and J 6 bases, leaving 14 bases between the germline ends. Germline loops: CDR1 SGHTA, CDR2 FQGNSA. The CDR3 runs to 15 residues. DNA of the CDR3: TGTGCCAGCAGCCAACAAGGGGGTGGTAATTCACCCCTCCACTTT. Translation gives CASSQQGGGNSPLHF.

CDR3 sequence: CAWQRGGYEQYF. The CDR3 nucleotides are TGTGCCTGGCAACGGGGGGGTTACGAGCAGTACTTC. This chain links TRBV30 with TRBJ2-7, with 8 bases that match TRBD2. After removal of 5 bases from V and 4 bases from J, the junction contained 4 bases not matched to a gene. CDR1 is GTSNPN and CDR2 is SVGIG in the germline V gene (reference sequence). The CDR3 covers 12 residues.